This TCR beta chain is from a study of CD8+CD57+ T cells in acquired aplastic anemia. At the level of the study: The sorted CD4+ and CD8+ cells yielded an average around 3.2 ug of DNA.

Sequencing was done on patients that had shown CD8+CD57+ cell expansion by flow cytometry. This clonotype was observed a few times. With a much larger clone just one base away, this may be a read error. Per the germline V gene, CDR1 is SGDLS and CDR2 is YYNGEE. CDR3 size: 16 residues. Genomic DNA constituted the template upon which TCR beta VDJ and CDR3 profiling was performed. One entry per CDR3 protein, called by TCRdb with MiXCR from the reads. The sample gives approximately 220,000 distinct CDR3 sequences, 40% to 60% of which show up once; about 20% is in the top ten. The J gene is TRBJ2-1, the V gene TRBV9; 10 bases fit TRBD2. The sequenced sample consisted of sorted CD4+, CD8+, or CD8+CD57+ T cells (not recorded which) from PBMCs. The sequence was collected from a human donor with aplastic anemia. Written as DNA, the CDR3 is TGTGCCGGCAGCGTCCAACTAGCGGGGACCTACAATGAGCAGTTCTTC. It is translated as CAGSVQLAGTYNEQFF.